The clone carrying this T cell receptor (beta chain) was recorded a few times. Clones were read by immunoSEQ multiplex PCR, and TCRdb kept only the in-frame ones, dropping some. The table has some 290,000 clones, around 81% seen once; the top ten hold around 2.9%. The data stem from a study of blood T cell repertoires in COVID-19. About the study: COVID-19 samples collected from the United States, Italy and Spain covered acute and convalescent phases. PBMCs, B-cell-depleted T cells, or T cells provided the cDNA or gDNA that made up the material.

The receptor was isolated from a woman aged 55 to 70 with active or convalescent COVID-19. Sample: peripheral blood.

Here the CDR3 DNA reads TGTGCCTGGAGTCTAGCGGGGGCCCCGGATACGCAGTATTTT. Residues: CAWSLAGAPDTQYF. The chain combines TRBV30 with TRBJ2-3, with TRBD2 matching over 10 bases. J lost 6 bases, V lost 2 bases, and 5 bases had no gene match. This CDR3 has 14 amino acids. Germline CDR1 reads GTSNPN; CDR2 reads SVGIG (reference sequence). Full variable domain (outside the CDR3, taken from reference TRBV30 and TRBJ2-3): SQTIHQWPATLVQPVGSPLSLECTVEGTSNPNLYWYRQAAGRGLQLLFYSVGIGQISSEVPQNLSASRPQDRQFILSSKKLLLSDSGFYLCAWSLAGAPDTQYFGPGTRLTVL.